The 27 T cell receptor beta chains given below trace back to one sample, sequenced in a study of early T cells in non-severe SARS-CoV-2 infection. TCRdb processed the 5' RACE reads anew with MiXCR; each CDR3 protein has one entry. This table has more than 55,000 distinct CDR3 sequences, about 13% appearing once. The sequencing used whole blood, collected at baseline. Every receptor here comes from an adult who was a healthcare worker with PCR-confirmed SARS-CoV-2 infection or an uninfected control (not recorded which).

The chain employs TRBV5-4 and TRBJ2-2, with D unresolved. Germline lookup yields CDR1 SGHNT and CDR2 YYREEE (reference sequence). Trimming cost V 0 bases and J 2 bases, with 5 bases left between them. This CDR3 has 14 amino acids. For the CDR3, the DNA is TGTGCCAGCAGCTTGGAACTCAACACCGGGGAGCTGTTTTTT. Amino acids: CASSLELNTGELFF.

This clonotype was observed a few times. This chain connects TRBV12-3 or TRBV12-4 to TRBJ1-3; 10 bases line up with TRBD1. With 3 bases clipped from V and 3 bases from J, the junction kept 5 bases outside the gene matches. CDR3 length: 16 amino acids. Here the CDR3 DNA reads TGTGCCAGCAGTTTCGGACAGGGGGAAATTGGAAACACCATATATTTT. Encoded protein: CASSFGQGEIGNTIYF.

Only a few counts were recorded for this clonotype. J is TRBJ1-5 and V is TRBV12-3 or TRBV12-4; D might be TRBD1 (5 bases). The CDR3 is 11 residues long. Deletions cut 6 bases from V and 11 bases from J, with 11 bases between. The CDR3 loop is CASSSGIAQHF. For the CDR3, the DNA is TGTGCCAGCAGCTCAGGGATAGCCCAGCATTTT.

This clonotype was found many times. V gene TRBV7-6 combines with J gene TRBJ2-7; D not certain. The CDR3 sequence is 13 residues long. Germline V lookup: CDR1 SGHVS, CDR2 FNYEAQ. V lost 3 bases, J lost 6 bases, and 12 bases lay in between. The CDR3 loop is CASSFSPLAEQYF. The CDR3 nucleotides are TGTGCCAGCAGCTTCTCTCCCTTGGCCGAGCAGTACTTC.

This clonotype was found a few times. The DNA of the CDR3 is TGTGCCAGCAGCCTTAGCGGGGGGGCCAATGAGCAGTTCTTC. Translating gives CASSLSGGANEQFF. J is TRBJ2-1 and V is TRBV5-6; 11 bases fit TRBD2. V was clipped by 4 bases and J by 6 bases; unmatched bases: 3. CDR1 SGHDT and CDR2 YYEEEE come from the germline V gene. The CDR3 contains 14 residues.

The chain has TRBV3-1 and TRBJ1-2; D remains ambiguous. This CDR3 contains 15 residues. Germline V gene lookup returns CDR1 LGHDT and CDR2 YNNKEL (reference sequence). The germline V and J ends were trimmed by 1 base and 4 bases, with 13 bases remaining between them. CDR3 DNA: TGTGCCAGCAGCCAAGGAGCCCCCGATGGCTATGGCTACACCTTC. It codes for CASSQGAPDGYGYTF.

The rearrangement joins TRBV29-1 to TRBJ2-7; the match to TRBD1 covers 7 bases. This CDR3 region has 13 residues. J was trimmed by 5 bases and V by 5 bases; bases with no gene match: 9. Germline loops: CDR1 SQVTM, CDR2 ANQGSEA. The CDR3: CSVCLAGGDEQYF. CDR3 in DNA: TGCAGCGTTTGTTTGGCAGGGGGAGACGAGCAGTACTTC.

The chain uses TRBV4-3 and TRBJ2-3; 8 nucleotides align to TRBD1. Germline CDR1 reads LGHNA; CDR2 reads YSLEER. Germline trimming cut 1 base from V and 6 bases from J; bases unmatched to any gene: 3. This CDR3 region has 14 residues. DNA of the CDR3: TGCGCCAGCAGCCAAGGACAGGGGAGTGATACGCAGTATTTT. Protein sequence: CASSQGQGSDTQYF.

V is TRBV7-2 and J is TRBJ1-2; 7 nucleotides match TRBD1. The CDR3 runs to 15 residues. Germline V gene data show CDR1 as SGHTA and CDR2 as FQGNSA. With 5 bases clipped from V and 0 bases from J, the junction kept 6 bases outside the gene matches. The CDR3 nucleotides are TGTGCCAGCAGCCCAAGGACAGGTACTAACTATGGCTACACCTTC. As protein: CASSPRTGTNYGYTF.

This clonotype rates as medium-sized. V usage is TRBV6-6 and J usage is TRBJ2-1, with 10 bases that match TRBD2. The germline CDR1 and CDR2 sequences are MNHNY and SVGAGI (reference sequence). V gave up 0 bases and J gave up 5 bases; unmatched junction bases: 16. CDR3 length equals 20 residues. CDR3 nucleotides: TGTGCCAGCAGTTACTCGATTGGAGTAGCGGGGGGTTCGGAGAACAATGAGCAGTTCTTC. This translates into CASSYSIGVAGGSENNEQFF.

This clonotype appeared a few times. The rearrangement joins TRBV29-1 to TRBJ2-7; D might be TRBD2 (5 bases). The CDR3 is 13 residues long. Per the germline V gene, CDR1 is SQVTM and CDR2 is ANQGSEA. Trimming removed 6 bases from V and 2 bases from J, with 14 bases in between. The CDR3 nucleotides read TGCAGCGTAGTCTCTGGACTCACCTACGAGCAGTACTTC. It codes for CSVVSGLTYEQYF.

This chain uses TRBV29-1 with TRBJ2-7; possible D gene TRBD1, 7 bases. V was clipped by 7 bases and J by 6 bases, with 19 bases between them. This CDR3 has 13 amino acids. Germline V CDR1 and CDR2: SQVTM, ANQGSEA. CDR3: CSADAGTAGEQYF. CDR3 bases: TGCAGCGCCGACGCGGGGACAGCGGGCGAGCAGTACTTC.

This chain uses TRBV11-2 with TRBJ2-1, with 8 bases lining up with TRBD2. Germline loops: CDR1 SGHAT, CDR2 FQNNGV. This CDR3 is 16 amino acids long. Trimming removed 1 base from V and 14 bases from J; junction bases left unmatched: 16. The CDR3 sequence: CASSLGPELGLVWEFF. CDR3 coding DNA: TGTGCCAGCAGCTTAGGCCCGGAGTTGGGACTAGTTTGGGAGTTCTTC. The variable domain in full, with the rest retrieved from reference TRBV11-2 and TRBJ2-1, is EAGVAQSPRYKIIEKRQSVAFWCNPISGHATLYWYQQILGQGPKLLIQFQNNGVVDDSQLPKDRFSAERLKGVDSTLKIQPAKLEDSAVYLCASSLGPELGLVWEFFGPGTRLTVL.

This chain joins TRBV5-6 and TRBJ1-1; D unresolved. From germline, CDR1 is SGHDT and CDR2 YYEEEE. The CDR3 has 13 residues. The V gene lost 4 bases and the J gene lost 1 base, with 8 bases spanning the gap. This CDR3 is CASSKWGNTEAFF. DNA for the CDR3: TGTGCCAGCAGCAAATGGGGGAACACTGAAGCTTTCTTT.

In this sample, this clonotype turned up a few times. V and J are TRBV5-1 and TRBJ2-5; no reliable D call. Germline V CDR1 and CDR2: SGHRS, YFSETQ. The CDR3 is made up of 11 amino acids. The ends were cut back, 7 bases at V and 2 bases at J, with 6 bases in the middle. CDR3 sequence reads: CASGLQETQYF. The CDR3 nucleotides read TGCGCCAGCGGATTACAAGAGACCCAGTACTTC.

This clonotype was counted a few times. V gene TRBV2 combines with J gene TRBJ2-7; D is tentatively TRBD1 or TRBD2 (5 bases each). Germline V gene lookup returns CDR1 SNHLY and CDR2 FYNNEI. The CDR3 extends over 14 amino acids. The ends were cut back, 8 bases at V and 0 bases at J, with 14 bases in the middle. DNA for the CDR3: TGTGCCAGCGAGAATACGGGGCTCTCCTACGAGCAGTACTTC. This gives the protein CASENTGLSYEQYF.

The sample holds a few counts of this clonotype. The rearrangement joins TRBV12-3 or TRBV12-4 to TRBJ1-1, with D uncertain. The CDR3 loop spans 14 amino acids. The V end lost 1 base, the J end lost 7 bases, and 13 bases lay between the germline ends. The CDR3, as DNA: TGTGCCAGCAGTTTAGGAGGCGGCCGGGGTGAAGCTTTCTTT. Translated: CASSLGGGRGEAFF.

In its sample, this clonotype was seen a few times. This chain uses TRBV21-1 with TRBJ2-6; the tabulated D call, TRBD1, remains unverified against the DNA. TRBV21-1 is a recognized pseudogene. The CDR3 length is 16 residues. CDR3 amino acids: CASRGADFSGANVLTF. Written as DNA, the CDR3 is TGTGCCAGCAGGGGGGCAGATTTCTCTGGGGCCAACGTCCTGACTTTC.

The chain uses TRBV6-2 or TRBV6-3 and TRBJ2-2, with 9 positions matching TRBD2. V shed 4 bases and J 0 bases; nucleotides not matched to a gene: 6. The CDR3 has 17 residues. In germline, CDR1 is MNHEY, CDR2 SVGEGT. CDR3 amino acids: CASSFNAGGPNTGELFF. Written as DNA, the CDR3 is TGTGCCAGCAGTTTTAATGCGGGAGGGCCGAACACCGGGGAGCTGTTTTTT.

The rearrangement uses TRBV20-1 and TRBJ1-5, with TRBD1 identical over 7 bases. The V gene's germline CDR1 is DFQATT and CDR2 SNEGSKA (reference sequence). The V and J ends lost 0 bases and 2 bases, in that order; junction bases with no gene match: 4. CDR3 length: 15 amino acids. CDR3 nucleotides: TGCAGTGCTAGAGATAGGGGGCTCCGCAATCAGCCCCAGCATTTT. Amino acids: CSARDRGLRNQPQHF.

This clonotype was counted between two and nine times. The chain uses TRBV7-8 and TRBJ2-7; 7 bases match TRBD1. There are 15 residues in the CDR3. In germline, CDR1 is SGHVS, CDR2 FQNEAQ. The ends lost 5 bases at V and 0 bases at J; junction bases unmatched: 7. The CDR3 DNA reads TGTGCCAGCAGCCCCCCGCGACAGGGCTCCTACGAGCAGTACTTC. As protein: CASSPPRQGSYEQYF.

This clonotype was seen at least ten times. The V call is TRBV7-2, the J call TRBJ2-3, with D uncertain. The CDR3 totals 17 residues. V shed 1 base and J shed 2 bases, with 16 bases lying between them. The germline V gene has CDR1 SGHTA and CDR2 FQGNSA. CDR3 nucleotides: TGTGCCAGCAGCTTAGAGTCCAGCGCCTCTCTCACAGATACGCAGTATTTT. This gives the protein CASSLESSASLTDTQYF.

This clonotype appeared a few times. The chain combines TRBV29-1 with TRBJ2-7; 11 bases are shared with TRBD1. CDR1 SQVTM and CDR2 ANQGSEA come from the germline V gene. V lost 8 bases to trimming and J lost 4 bases; unmatched junction nucleotides: 7. The CDR3 has 13 residues. This chain's CDR3 is CSSTGTGGYEQYF. CDR3 DNA sequence: TGCAGCTCCACCGGGACAGGGGGTTACGAGCAGTACTTC.

The gene calls are TRBV20-1 and TRBJ2-7, with D possibly being TRBD1 (6 bases). The CDR3 runs to 13 residues. Trimming cost V 0 bases and J 2 bases, with 8 bases left between them. The V gene's germline CDR1 is DFQATT and CDR2 SNEGSKA (reference sequence). The DNA of the CDR3 is TGCAGTGCTAGAGACAGGACAGCCTACGAGCAGTACTTC. Amino acid sequence: CSARDRTAYEQYF.

This clonotype was observed a few times. V gene TRBV27 combines with J gene TRBJ1-1; maybe TRBD1 (6 bases). Germline V gene lookup returns CDR1 MNHEY and CDR2 SMNVEV (reference sequence). Deletions cut 10 bases from V and 1 base from J, with 19 bases between. This CDR3 region has 15 residues. The CDR3: CATIPSGQRNTEAFF. CDR3 nucleotides: TGTGCCACCATCCCGTCCGGACAGAGGAACACTGAAGCTTTCTTT.

This clonotype turned up a few times. The chain is built from TRBV20-1 and TRBJ2-1; D is ambiguous. Germline V gene lookup returns CDR1 DFQATT and CDR2 SNEGSKA (reference sequence). V was shortened by 4 bases and J by 4 bases, with 5 bases between the two germline ends. The length of the CDR3 is 11 residues. The CDR3 DNA sequence: TGCAGTGCTACCCCTTACAATGAGCAGTTCTTC. Residues: CSATPYNEQFF.

This clonotype was seen many times. The chain uses TRBV11-2 and TRBJ2-1; TRBD2 matches 10 bases. Unmatched junction bases numbered 11, after V lost 5 bases and J lost 7 bases. The CDR3 extends over 16 amino acids. Germline values: CDR1 SGHAT, CDR2 FQNNGV. The CDR3: CASSPLRLAGENEQFF. Here the CDR3 DNA reads TGTGCCAGCAGCCCCCTCCGGCTAGCGGGAGAAAATGAGCAGTTCTTC.